This record concerns one T cell receptor beta chain sequence. Data came from immunoSEQ multiplex PCR; TCRdb stores just in-frame clones and leaves some out. This table has 65,000 or so clones, around 90% appearing once. The entry originates in a study of OX40 agonist ivuxolimab in advanced cancers. This CDR3 has 17 residues. Looked up from germline, CDR1 is LNHDA and CDR2 is SQIVND (reference sequence). The V and J ends lost 1 base and 3 bases respectively, with 16 bases between them. The source is an adult with an advanced solid tumor such as melanoma, head and neck, liver or kidney cancer. The starting material was CD4+ or CD8+ T cells sorted from blood, obtained in a trial of the OX40 agonist ivuxolimab. The chain combines TRBV19 with TRBJ2-4; D is ambiguous. The CDR3 reads CASSIGTQMGVKNIQYF. In DNA, the CDR3 is TGTGCCAGTAGTATAGGAACCCAAATGGGTGTCAAAAACATTCAGTACTTC.